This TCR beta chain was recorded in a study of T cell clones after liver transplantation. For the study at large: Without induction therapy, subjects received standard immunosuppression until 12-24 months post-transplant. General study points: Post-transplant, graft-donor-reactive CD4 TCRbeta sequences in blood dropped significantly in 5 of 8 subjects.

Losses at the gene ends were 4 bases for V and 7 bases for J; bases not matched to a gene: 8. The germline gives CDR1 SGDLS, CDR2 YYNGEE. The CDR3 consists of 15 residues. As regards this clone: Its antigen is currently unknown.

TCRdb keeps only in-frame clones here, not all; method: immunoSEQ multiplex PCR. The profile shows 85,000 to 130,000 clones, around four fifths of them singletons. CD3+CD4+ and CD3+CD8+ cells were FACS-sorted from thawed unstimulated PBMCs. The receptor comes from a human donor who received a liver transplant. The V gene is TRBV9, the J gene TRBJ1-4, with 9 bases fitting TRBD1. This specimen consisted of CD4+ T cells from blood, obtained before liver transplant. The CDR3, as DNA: TGTGCCAGCAGCACTATAGACAGGGGGACTGAAAAACTGTTTTTT. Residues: CASSTIDRGTEKLFF.